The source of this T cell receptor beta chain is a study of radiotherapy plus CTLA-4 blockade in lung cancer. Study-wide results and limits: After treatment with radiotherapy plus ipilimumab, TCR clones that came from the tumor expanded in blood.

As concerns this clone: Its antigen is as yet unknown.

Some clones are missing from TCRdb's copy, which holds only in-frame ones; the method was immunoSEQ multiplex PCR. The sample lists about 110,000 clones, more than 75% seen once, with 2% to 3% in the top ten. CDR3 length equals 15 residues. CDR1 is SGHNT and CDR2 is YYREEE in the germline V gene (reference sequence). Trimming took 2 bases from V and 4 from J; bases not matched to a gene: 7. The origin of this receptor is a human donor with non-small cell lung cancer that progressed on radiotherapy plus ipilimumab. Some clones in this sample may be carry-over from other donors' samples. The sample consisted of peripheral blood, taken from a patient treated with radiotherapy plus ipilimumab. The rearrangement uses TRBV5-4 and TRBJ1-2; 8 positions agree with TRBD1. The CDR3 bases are TGTGCCAGCAGCTTACTTGGACAGGGAGTCTATGGCTACACCTTC. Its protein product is CASSLLGQGVYGYTF.